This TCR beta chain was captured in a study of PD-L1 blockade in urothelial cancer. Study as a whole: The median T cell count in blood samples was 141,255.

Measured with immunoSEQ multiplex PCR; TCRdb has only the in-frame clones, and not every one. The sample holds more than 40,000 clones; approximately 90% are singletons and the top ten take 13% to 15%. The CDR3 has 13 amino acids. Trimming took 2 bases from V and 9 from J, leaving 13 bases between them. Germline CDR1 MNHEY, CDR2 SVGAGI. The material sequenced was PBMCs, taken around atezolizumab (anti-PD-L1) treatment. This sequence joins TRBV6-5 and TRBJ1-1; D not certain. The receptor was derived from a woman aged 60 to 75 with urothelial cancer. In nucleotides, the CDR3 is TGTGCCAGCAGTTACACAAGAACAGAAAAAGCTTTCTTT. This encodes CASSYTRTEKAFF.